These T cell receptor beta chains were read from a single sample in a study of type 1 regulatory T cells. For these TCRs, the target antigens are not known. TCRdb reprocessed the reads with MiXCR, giving one entry per CDR3 protein. The table shows about 68,000 distinct CDR3 sequences, with around 60% occurring only once. The source material was cultured T cells, either the whole culture or a sorted T cell fraction (not recorded which). Receptor source: a human donor in good health. CDR3s include the opening cysteine and the closing phenylalanine or tryptophan. A D gene is named only where the DNA matches it firmly. Some rows mark clone size as missing; the rest say once, few, many or name a class of expanded clone.

CDR3	DNA	V	J	size	D
CASTPGHSTYEQYF	TGTGCCAGCACCCCGGGACATTCTACCTACGAGCAGTACTTC	TRBV12-3/TRBV12-4	TRBJ2-7	NA	NA
CSARVGEQKAFF	TGCAGTGCTAGGGTGGGGGAACAAAAAGCTTTCTTT	TRBV20-1	TRBJ1-1	NA	NA
CASSQDFQRTSYEQYF	TGCGCCAGCAGCCAAGATTTCCAGCGGACCTCCTACGAGCAGTACTTC	TRBV4-1	TRBJ2-7	NA	NA
CASSTLPGGSPYEQYF	TGTGCCAGCAGCACGCTGCCGGGAGGGAGCCCCTACGAGCAGTACTTC	TRBV6-2/TRBV6-3	TRBJ2-7	NA	TRBD2
CASSLDGSGDYGYTF	TGCGCCAGCAGCTTGGATGGGTCGGGGGACTATGGCTACACCTTC	TRBV5-1	TRBJ1-2	few	NA
CASSLVASGWSGANVLTF	TGTGCCAGCAGCTTAGTTGCTAGCGGCTGGTCTGGGGCCAACGTCCTGACTTTC	TRBV11-2	TRBJ2-6	few	TRBD2
CSASQPLDGHPQHF	TGCAGTGCTAGCCAACCGCTGGACGGTCACCCCCAGCATTTT	TRBV20-1	TRBJ1-5	NA	NA
CASSTEGSVTKQFF	TGTGCCAGCAGCACCGAAGGGTCGGTGACCAAGCAGTTCTTC	TRBV9	TRBJ2-1	NA	NA
CASSPGPEYQPQHF	TGTGCCAGCAGCCCGGGGCCGGAATATCAGCCCCAGCATTTT	TRBV5-4	TRBJ1-5	NA	NA
CASSVAPRDTQYF	TGTGCCAGCAGCGTAGCTCCCCGGGATACGCAGTATTTT	TRBV9	TRBJ2-3	NA	NA